A single T cell receptor beta chain is shown here with its context. Its specificity is unknown. Profiled with immunoSEQ multiplex PCR; TCRdb holds only in-frame clones, not every one. The table lists fewer than 15,000 clones, approximately 82% of them singletons. CD4+ T cells from unexposed donors were obtained before the COVID-19 pandemic (2011-2018). After about 11 days of culture, CD4+ T cells were isolated. Unexposed-donor CD4+ T cells were probed with SARS-CoV-2 S/N and four cold-coronavirus spikes, cells permitting. In germline, CDR1 is LGHNA, CDR2 YNFKEQ. V shed 6 bases and J 3 bases; nucleotides not matched to a gene: 10. CDR3 size: 18 residues. The data originate from a study of CD4 T cells in relation to SARS-CoV-2 and coronaviruses. Study-wide points: Each donor contributed either pre-pandemic or post-infection samples, not both. This crossreactivity analysis covered spike protein alone, no other viral proteins.

The TCR sequence derives from a human donor in good health. Sequenced material: CD4+ T cells from PBMCs, cultured in vitro. This chain uses TRBV4-2 with TRBJ2-3, with TRBD2 matching 15 bases. The CDR3 DNA reads TGTGCCAGCAGGCTAACCGGGACTAGCGGGAGGAGGACAGATACGCAGTATTTT. It specifies CASRLTGTSGRRTDTQYF.